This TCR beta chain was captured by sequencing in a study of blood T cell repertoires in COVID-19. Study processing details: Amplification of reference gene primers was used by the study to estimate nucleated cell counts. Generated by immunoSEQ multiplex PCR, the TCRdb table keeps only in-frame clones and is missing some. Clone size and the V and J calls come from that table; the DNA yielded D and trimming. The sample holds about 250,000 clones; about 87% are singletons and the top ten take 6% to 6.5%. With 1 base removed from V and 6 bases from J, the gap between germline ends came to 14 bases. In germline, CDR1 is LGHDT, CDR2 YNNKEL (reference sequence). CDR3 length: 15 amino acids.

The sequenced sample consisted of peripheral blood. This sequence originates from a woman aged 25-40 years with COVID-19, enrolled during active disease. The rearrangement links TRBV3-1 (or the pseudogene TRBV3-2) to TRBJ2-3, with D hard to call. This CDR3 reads CASSQVVQSSDTQYF. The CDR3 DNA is TGTGCCAGCAGCCAAGTGGTCCAATCCAGTGATACGCAGTATTTT.